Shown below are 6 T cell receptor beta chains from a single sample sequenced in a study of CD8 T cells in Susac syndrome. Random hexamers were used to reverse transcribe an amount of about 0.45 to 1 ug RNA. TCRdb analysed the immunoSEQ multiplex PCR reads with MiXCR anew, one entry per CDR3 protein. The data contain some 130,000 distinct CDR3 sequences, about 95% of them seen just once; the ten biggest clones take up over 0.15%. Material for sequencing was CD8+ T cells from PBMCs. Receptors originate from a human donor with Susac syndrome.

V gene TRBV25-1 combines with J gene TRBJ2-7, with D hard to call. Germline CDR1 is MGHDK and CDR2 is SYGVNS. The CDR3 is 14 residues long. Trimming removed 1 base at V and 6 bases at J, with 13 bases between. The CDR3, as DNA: TGTGCCAGCAGTGAATCGAGTACGGCTTCCGAGCAGTACTTC. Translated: CASSESSTASEQYF.

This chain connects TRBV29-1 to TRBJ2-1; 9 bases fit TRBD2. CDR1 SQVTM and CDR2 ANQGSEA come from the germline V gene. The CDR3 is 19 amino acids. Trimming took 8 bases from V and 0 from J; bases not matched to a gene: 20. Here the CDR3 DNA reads TGCAGCATTCTGGGGGCGGGAGGGCCTCGACGGAGCTCCTACAATGAGCAGTTCTTC. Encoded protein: CSILGAGGPRRSSYNEQFF.

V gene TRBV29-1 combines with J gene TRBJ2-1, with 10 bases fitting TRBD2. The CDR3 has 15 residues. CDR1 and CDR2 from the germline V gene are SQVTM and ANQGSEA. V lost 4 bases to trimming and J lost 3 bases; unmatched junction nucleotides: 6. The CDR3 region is CSVGVAGGLYNEQFF. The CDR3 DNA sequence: TGCAGCGTTGGGGTAGCGGGAGGCCTCTACAATGAGCAGTTCTTC.

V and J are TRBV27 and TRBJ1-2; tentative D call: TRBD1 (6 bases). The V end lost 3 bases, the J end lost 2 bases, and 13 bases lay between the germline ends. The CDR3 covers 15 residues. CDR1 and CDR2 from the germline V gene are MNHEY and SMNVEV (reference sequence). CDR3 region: CASSLFRGSNYGYTF. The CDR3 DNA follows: TGTGCCAGCAGTTTGTTCAGGGGTTCCAACTATGGCTACACCTTC.

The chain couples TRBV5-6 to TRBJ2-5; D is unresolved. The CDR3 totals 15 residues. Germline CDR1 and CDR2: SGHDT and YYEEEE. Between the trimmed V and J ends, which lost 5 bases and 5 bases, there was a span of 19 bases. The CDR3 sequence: CASSFGGSHMETQYF. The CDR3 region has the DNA TGTGCCAGCAGTTTCGGCGGCAGCCATATGGAGACCCAGTACTTC.

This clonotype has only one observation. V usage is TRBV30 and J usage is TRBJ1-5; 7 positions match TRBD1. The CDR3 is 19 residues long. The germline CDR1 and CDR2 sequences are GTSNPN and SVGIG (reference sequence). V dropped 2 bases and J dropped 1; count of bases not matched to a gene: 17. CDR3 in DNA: TGTGCCTGGAGTCCCCTCAGGAGGGGGCCCGAGTCGAGCAATCAGCCCCAGCATTTT. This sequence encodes CAWSPLRRGPESSNQPQHF.